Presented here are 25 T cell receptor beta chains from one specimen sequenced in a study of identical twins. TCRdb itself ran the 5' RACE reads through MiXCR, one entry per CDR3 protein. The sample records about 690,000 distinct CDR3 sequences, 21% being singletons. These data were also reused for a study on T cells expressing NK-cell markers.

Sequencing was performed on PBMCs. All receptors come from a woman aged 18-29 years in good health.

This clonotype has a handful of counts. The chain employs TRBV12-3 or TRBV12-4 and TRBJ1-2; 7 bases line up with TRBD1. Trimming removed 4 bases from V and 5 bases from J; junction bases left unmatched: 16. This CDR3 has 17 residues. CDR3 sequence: CASSSYPGTAKGYGYTF. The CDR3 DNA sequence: TGTGCCAGCAGTTCGTATCCCGGGACAGCTAAGGGGTATGGCTACACCTTC.

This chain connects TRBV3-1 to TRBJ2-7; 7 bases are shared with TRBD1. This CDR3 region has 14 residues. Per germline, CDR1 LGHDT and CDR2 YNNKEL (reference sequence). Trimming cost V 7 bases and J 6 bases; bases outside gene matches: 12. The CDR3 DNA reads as TGTGCCAGCACCCTTCTTCCTAACAGGGGCGAGCAGTACTTC. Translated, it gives CASTLLPNRGEQYF.

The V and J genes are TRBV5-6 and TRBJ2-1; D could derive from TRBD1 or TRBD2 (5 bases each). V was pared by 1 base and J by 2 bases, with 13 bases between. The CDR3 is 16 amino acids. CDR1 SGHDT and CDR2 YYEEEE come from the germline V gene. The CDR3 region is CASSLLGRPTYNEQFF. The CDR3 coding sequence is TGTGCCAGCAGCTTGTTGGGACGACCGACCTACAATGAGCAGTTCTTC.

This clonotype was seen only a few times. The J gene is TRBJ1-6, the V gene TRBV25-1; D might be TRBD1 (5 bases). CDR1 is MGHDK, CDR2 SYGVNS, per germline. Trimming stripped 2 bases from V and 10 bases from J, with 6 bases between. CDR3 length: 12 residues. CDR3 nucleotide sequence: TGTGCCAGCAGTGAAGGGGACTCACCCCTCCACTTT. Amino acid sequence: CASSEGDSPLHF.

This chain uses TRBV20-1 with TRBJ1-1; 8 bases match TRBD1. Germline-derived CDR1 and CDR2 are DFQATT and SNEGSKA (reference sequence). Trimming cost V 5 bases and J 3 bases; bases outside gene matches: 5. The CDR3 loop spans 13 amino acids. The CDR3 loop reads CSARQGPDTEAFF. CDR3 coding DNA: TGCAGTGCTCGACAGGGGCCCGACACTGAAGCTTTCTTT.

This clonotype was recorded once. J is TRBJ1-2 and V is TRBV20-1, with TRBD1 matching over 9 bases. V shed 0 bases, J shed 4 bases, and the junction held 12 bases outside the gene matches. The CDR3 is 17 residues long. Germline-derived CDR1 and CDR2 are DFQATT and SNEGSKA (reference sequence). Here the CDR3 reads CSARDLGGQGTIYGYTF. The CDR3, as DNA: TGCAGTGCTAGAGATCTTGGTGGACAGGGGACCATCTATGGCTACACCTTC.

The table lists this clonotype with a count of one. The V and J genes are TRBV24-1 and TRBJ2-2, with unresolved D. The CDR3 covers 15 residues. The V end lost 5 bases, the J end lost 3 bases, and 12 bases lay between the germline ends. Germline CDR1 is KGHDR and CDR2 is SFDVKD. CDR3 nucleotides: TGTGCCACCAGTGCTATGGGAATGGACACCGGGGAGCTGTTTTTT. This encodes CATSAMGMDTGELFF.

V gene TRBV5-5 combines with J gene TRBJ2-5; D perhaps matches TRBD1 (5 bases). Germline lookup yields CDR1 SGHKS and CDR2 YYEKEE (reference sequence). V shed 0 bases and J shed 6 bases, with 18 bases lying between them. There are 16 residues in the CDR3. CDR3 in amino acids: CASSLARAGNVKTQYF. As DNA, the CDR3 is TGTGCCAGCAGCTTGGCCAGGGCAGGGAATGTTAAGACCCAGTACTTC.

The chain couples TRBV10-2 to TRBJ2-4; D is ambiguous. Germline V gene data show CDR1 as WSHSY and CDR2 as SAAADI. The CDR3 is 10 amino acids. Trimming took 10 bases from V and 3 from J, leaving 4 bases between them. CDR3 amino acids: CATYKNIQYF. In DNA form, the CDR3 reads TGCGCCACCTACAAAAACATTCAGTACTTC.

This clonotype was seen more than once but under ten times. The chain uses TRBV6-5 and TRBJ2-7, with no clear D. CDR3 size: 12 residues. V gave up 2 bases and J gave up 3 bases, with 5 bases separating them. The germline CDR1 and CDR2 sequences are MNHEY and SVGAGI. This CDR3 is CASSYINYEQYF. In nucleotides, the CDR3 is TGTGCCAGCAGTTACATCAACTACGAGCAGTACTTC.

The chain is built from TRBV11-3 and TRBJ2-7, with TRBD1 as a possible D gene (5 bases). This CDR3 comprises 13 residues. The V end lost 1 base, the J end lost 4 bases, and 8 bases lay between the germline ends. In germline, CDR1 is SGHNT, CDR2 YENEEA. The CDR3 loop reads CASSLGQKYEQYF. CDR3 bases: TGTGCCAGCAGCTTAGGACAGAAATACGAGCAGTACTTC. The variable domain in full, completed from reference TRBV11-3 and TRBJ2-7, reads EAGVVQSPRYKIIEKKQPVAFWCNPISGHNTLYWYLQNLGQGPELLIRYENEEAVDDSQLPKDRFSAERLKGVDSTLKIQPAELGDSAVYLCASSLGQKYEQYFGPGTRLTVT.

The CDR3 reads CASSPDYSGTQYF. The CDR3 DNA reads as TGTGCCAGCAGCCCGGACTACTCTGGGACCCAGTACTTC. The chain is built from TRBV7-8 and TRBJ2-5; weak D call: TRBD2 (6 bases). Germline values: CDR1 SGHVS, CDR2 FQNEAQ. Between the trimmed V and J ends, which lost 5 bases and 7 bases, there was a span of 14 bases. This CDR3 is built from 13 residues.

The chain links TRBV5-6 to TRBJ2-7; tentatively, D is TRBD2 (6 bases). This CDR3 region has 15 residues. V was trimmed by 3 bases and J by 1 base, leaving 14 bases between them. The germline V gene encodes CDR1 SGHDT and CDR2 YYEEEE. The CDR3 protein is CASSSKDSGSYEQYF. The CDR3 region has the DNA TGTGCCAGCAGCTCCAAGGATAGCGGATCCTACGAGCAGTACTTC.

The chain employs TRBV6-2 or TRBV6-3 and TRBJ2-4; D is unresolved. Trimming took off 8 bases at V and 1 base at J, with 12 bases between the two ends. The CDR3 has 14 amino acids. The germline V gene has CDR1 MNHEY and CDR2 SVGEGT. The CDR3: CASQTRLAKNIQYF. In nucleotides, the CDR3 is TGTGCCAGCCAGACACGTTTGGCCAAAAACATTCAGTACTTC.

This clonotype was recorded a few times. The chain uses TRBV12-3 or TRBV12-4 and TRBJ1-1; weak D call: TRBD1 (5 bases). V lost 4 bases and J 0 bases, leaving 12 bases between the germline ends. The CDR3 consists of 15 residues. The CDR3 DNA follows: TGTGCCAGCAGTTCCTACCAGGGTATGAACACTGAAGCTTTCTTT. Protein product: CASSSYQGMNTEAFF.

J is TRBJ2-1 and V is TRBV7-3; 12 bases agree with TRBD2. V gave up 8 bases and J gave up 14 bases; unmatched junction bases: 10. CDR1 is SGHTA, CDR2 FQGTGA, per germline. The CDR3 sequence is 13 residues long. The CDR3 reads CASSPSGGGREFF. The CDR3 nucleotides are TGTGCCAGCTCGCCTAGCGGGGGGGGAAGGGAGTTCTTC. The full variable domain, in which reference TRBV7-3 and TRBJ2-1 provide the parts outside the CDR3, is GAGVSQTPSNKVTEKGKYVELRCDPISGHTALYWYRQSLGQGPEFLIYFQGTGAADDSGLPNDRFFAVRPEGSVSTLKIQRTERGDSAVYLCASSPSGGGREFFGPGTRLTVL.

The CDR3 bases are TGCAGTGCTAGTCTGGACGGAGGAGTCTACGAGCAGTACTTC. Protein product: CSASLDGGVYEQYF. J is TRBJ2-7 and V is TRBV20-1; tentative D call: TRBD2 (5 bases). V shed 3 bases and J shed 3 bases, with 15 bases lying between them. The CDR3 sequence is 14 residues long. Germline V gene sequence: CDR1 DFQATT, CDR2 SNEGSKA (reference sequence).

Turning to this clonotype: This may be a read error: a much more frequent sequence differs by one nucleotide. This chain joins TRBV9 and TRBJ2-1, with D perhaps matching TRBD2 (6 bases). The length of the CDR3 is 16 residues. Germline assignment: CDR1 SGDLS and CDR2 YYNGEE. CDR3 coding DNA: TGTGCCAGCAGCGCCCTCCCCTCGACTAGAAACAATGTGCAGTTCTTC. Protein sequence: CASSALPSTRNNVQFF.

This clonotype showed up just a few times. The CDR3 DNA reads TGCGCCAGCAGCCAAGAAACTAGTTACGAGCAGTACTTC. It codes for CASSQETSYEQYF. The rearrangement joins TRBV4-3 to TRBJ2-7; a possible D gene is TRBD2 (5 bases). Germline V gives CDR1 LGHNA, CDR2 YSLEER. The V gene lost 0 bases and the J gene lost 4 bases, with 7 bases spanning the gap. CDR3 length: 13 residues.

CDR3 DNA: TGCGCCAGCAGCTTGGTTGGTAGCGGGCTGGCCTACAATGAGCAGTTCTTC. Its protein is CASSLVGSGLAYNEQFF. The chain has TRBV5-1 and TRBJ2-1; 7 bases agree with TRBD2. Trimming at V came to 0 bases and at J to 2 bases, leaving 8 bases not matched to a gene. This CDR3 has 17 amino acids. Germline V lookup: CDR1 SGHRS, CDR2 YFSETQ.

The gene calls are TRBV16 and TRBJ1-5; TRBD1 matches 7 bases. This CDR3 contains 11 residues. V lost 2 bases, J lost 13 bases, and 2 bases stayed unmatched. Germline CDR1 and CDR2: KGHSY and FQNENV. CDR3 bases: TGTGCCAGCAGCCAAGGGACAGTGCAGCATTTT. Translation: CASSQGTVQHF.

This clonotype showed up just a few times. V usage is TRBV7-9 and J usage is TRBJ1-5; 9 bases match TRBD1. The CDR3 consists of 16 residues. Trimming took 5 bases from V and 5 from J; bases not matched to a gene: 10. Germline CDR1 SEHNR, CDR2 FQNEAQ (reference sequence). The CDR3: CASSLWTGAVDQPQHF. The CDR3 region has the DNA TGTGCCAGCAGCCTCTGGACAGGGGCGGTGGATCAGCCCCAGCATTTT. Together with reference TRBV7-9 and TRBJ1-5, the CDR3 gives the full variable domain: DTGVSQNPRHKITKRGQNVTFRCDPISEHNRLYWYRQTLGQGPEFLTYFQNEAQLEKSRLLSDRFSAERPKGSFSTLEIQRTEQGDSAMYLCASSLWTGAVDQPQHFGDGTRLSIL.

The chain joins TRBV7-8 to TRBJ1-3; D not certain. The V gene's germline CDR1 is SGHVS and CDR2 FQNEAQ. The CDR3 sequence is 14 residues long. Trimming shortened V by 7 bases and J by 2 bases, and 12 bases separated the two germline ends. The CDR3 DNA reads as TGTGCCAGCAAGAGGGTAGAGGCTGGAAACACCATATATTTT. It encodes CASKRVEAGNTIYF.

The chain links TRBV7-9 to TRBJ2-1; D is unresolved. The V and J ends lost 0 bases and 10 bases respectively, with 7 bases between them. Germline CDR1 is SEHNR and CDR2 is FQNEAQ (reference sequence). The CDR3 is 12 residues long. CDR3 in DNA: TGTGCCAGCAGCTTAGCGCGCAGGGAGCAGTTCTTC. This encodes CASSLARREQFF.

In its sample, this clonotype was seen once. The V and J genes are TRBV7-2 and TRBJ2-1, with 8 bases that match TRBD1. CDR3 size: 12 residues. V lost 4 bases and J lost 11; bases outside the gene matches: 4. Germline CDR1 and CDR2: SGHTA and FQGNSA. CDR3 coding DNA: TGTGCCAGCAGCTCGGACAGGGTTCAGCAGTTCTTC. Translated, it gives CASSSDRVQQFF.